The 26 T cell receptor beta chains listed next were all sequenced from one sample in a study of blood T cell repertoires in COVID-19. TCRdb's copy holds only in-frame clones and misses some; the assay was immunoSEQ multiplex PCR. The sample records about 220,000 clones, about 81% being singletons. The sequencing sample was made of peripheral blood. The receptors originated from a woman in her sixties or seventies with COVID-19, enrolled during active disease.

In its sample, this clone was seen once. This sequence joins TRBV4-3 and TRBJ2-3, with unresolved D. Germline CDR1 LGHNA, CDR2 YSLEER. The CDR3 loop spans 15 amino acids. Trimming cost V 0 bases and J 1 base, with 8 bases left between them. The CDR3 sequence is CASSQERRGTDTQYF. CDR3 nucleotide sequence: TGCGCCAGCAGCCAAGAAAGACGGGGCACAGATACGCAGTATTTT.

The V gene is TRBV7-9, the J gene TRBJ2-5; D gene uncertain. Between the trimmed V and J ends, which lost 1 base and 1 base, there was a span of 16 bases. The germline V gene has CDR1 SEHNR and CDR2 FQNEAQ (reference sequence). This CDR3 has 17 residues. CDR3 bases: TGTGCCAGCAGCTTAGGGGCAGTCTCATCCCTCCAAGAGACCCAGTACTTC. The encoded protein is CASSLGAVSSLQETQYF. The variable domain in full, completed from reference TRBV7-9 and TRBJ2-5, reads DTGVSQNPRHKITKRGQNVTFRCDPISEHNRLYWYRQTLGQGPEFLTYFQNEAQLEKSRLLSDRFSAERPKGSFSTLEIQRTEQGDSAMYLCASSLGAVSSLQETQYFGPGTRLLVL.

This clone has only one observation. The V call is TRBV27, the J call TRBJ1-5; 8 bases agree with TRBD1. The germline gives CDR1 MNHEY, CDR2 SMNVEV (reference sequence). This CDR3 contains 13 residues. Unmatched junction bases numbered 4, after V lost 6 bases and J lost 6 bases. CDR3 residues: CASSQGAIQPQHF. Here the CDR3 DNA reads TGTGCCAGCAGCCAGGGGGCAATTCAGCCCCAGCATTTT.

This clone is a singleton in its sample. The V gene is TRBV2, the J gene TRBJ2-7; tentative D call: TRBD2 (6 bases). This CDR3 region has 13 residues. Per germline, CDR1 SNHLY and CDR2 FYNNEI. Between the trimmed V and J ends, which lost 6 bases and 4 bases, there was a span of 13 bases. CDR3 amino acids: CASSGTLQYEQYF. The CDR3 DNA sequence: TGTGCCAGCAGCGGGACTCTCCAATACGAGCAGTACTTC.

V gene TRBV18 combines with J gene TRBJ2-2; a possible D gene is TRBD2 (5 bases). Germline CDR1 is KGHSH and CDR2 is LQKENI. The CDR3 loop spans 16 amino acids. Trimming shortened V by 0 bases and J by 4 bases, and 12 bases separated the two germline ends. The CDR3 protein is CASSPPERTSTGELFF. DNA for the CDR3: TGTGCCAGCTCACCACCCGAGAGAACTAGCACCGGGGAGCTGTTTTTT.

This chain connects TRBV29-1 to TRBJ1-1; D may be TRBD1 (5 bases). Germline CDR1 SQVTM, CDR2 ANQGSEA. V shed 0 bases and J shed 9 bases, with 14 bases lying between them. The CDR3 is made up of 13 amino acids. CDR3 DNA: TGCAGCGTTGAAGATGGGGCCAGGCATAAAGCTTTCTTT. Amino acids: CSVEDGARHKAFF.

The chain employs TRBV28 and TRBJ2-2; perhaps TRBD2 as D (5 bases). There are 16 residues in the CDR3. V dropped 6 bases and J dropped 2 bases, with 16 bases sitting between them. Germline CDR1 and CDR2: MDHEN and SYDVKM. DNA for the CDR3: TGTGCCAGCAGGGGCCTAGGGCGGGCTAACACCGGGGAGCTGTTTTTT. The encoded protein is CASRGLGRANTGELFF. The variable domain in full, completed from reference TRBV28 and TRBJ2-2, reads DVKVTQSSRYLVKRTGEKVFLECVQDMDHENMFWYRQDPGLGLRLIYFSYDVKMKEKGDIPEGYSVSREKKERFSLILESASTNQTSMYLCASRGLGRANTGELFFGEGSRLTVL.

The J gene is TRBJ2-2, the V gene TRBV18; unclear D gene. The CDR3 is 14 amino acids. Germline V CDR1 and CDR2: KGHSH, LQKENI. V lost 0 bases and J 6 bases, leaving 8 bases between the germline ends. CDR3 coding DNA: TGTGCCAGCTCACCACCGGCGGCAGCCGGGGAGCTGTTTTTT. Its protein product is CASSPPAAAGELFF.

This rearrangement joins TRBV18 to TRBJ1-1; D unclear. The V end was cut by 2 bases, the J end by 3 bases, with 13 bases between. This CDR3 is built from 15 residues. Germline values: CDR1 KGHSH, CDR2 LQKENI. For the CDR3, the DNA is TGTGCCAGCTCACCAGGGTCCGGAGGCGACACTGAAGCTTTCTTT. Its translation: CASSPGSGGDTEAFF.

The CDR3: CATSRTTGTNFYNEQFF. DNA of the CDR3: TGTGCCACCAGCAGAACAACCGGGACTAACTTCTACAATGAGCAGTTCTTC. The chain has TRBV15 and TRBJ2-1, with 7 bases lining up with TRBD2. This CDR3 comprises 17 residues. Germline values: CDR1 LNHNV, CDR2 YYDKDF (reference sequence). V lost 2 bases to trimming and J lost 3 bases; unmatched junction nucleotides: 10.

CDR3 sequence (DNA): TGTGCCTGGAGTTTGGGACTAGCGGGGATACAAGAGACCCAGTACTTC. It is translated as CAWSLGLAGIQETQYF. This chain joins TRBV30 and TRBJ2-5; 13 bases are shared with TRBD2. Trimming took 2 bases from V and 2 from J; bases not matched to a gene: 5. CDR3 length: 16 amino acids. Germline CDR1 and CDR2: GTSNPN and SVGIG (reference sequence).

CDR3 DNA sequence: TGTGCCAGCAGCTTGGTTCCAAACACCGAGCAGTACTTC. This gives the protein CASSLVPNTEQYF. This sequence joins TRBV5-8 and TRBJ2-7, with D hard to call. This CDR3 comprises 13 residues. Germline V CDR1 and CDR2: SGHTS, YDEGEE. Deletions cut 0 bases from V and 6 bases from J, with 10 bases between.

J is TRBJ2-3 and V is TRBV7-2; D remains ambiguous. The CDR3 is made up of 13 amino acids. Germline values: CDR1 SGHTA, CDR2 FQGNSA. The V end lost 8 bases, the J end lost 4 bases, and 13 bases lay between the germline ends. CDR3 in DNA: TGTGCCAGCGCAATAGCCTCCGCAGATACGCAGTATTTT. As protein: CASAIASADTQYF.

In DNA form, the CDR3 reads TGTGCCAGCAGGGGGGACAGGCCGTGGGATGGCTACACCTTC. This codes for CASRGDRPWDGYTF. The chain carries TRBV2 and TRBJ1-2, with TRBD1 matching 8 bases. Germline-derived CDR1 and CDR2 are SNHLY and FYNNEI. The CDR3 covers 14 residues. The junction had 9 bases not matched to a gene; V was cut back by 6 bases and J by 6 bases.

This rearrangement joins TRBV6-5 to TRBJ1-2; 9 bases agree with TRBD1. With 4 bases clipped from V and 8 bases from J, the junction kept 8 bases outside the gene matches. The CDR3 is 14 amino acids. From germline, CDR1 is MNHEY and CDR2 SVGAGI. CDR3 DNA: TGTGCCAGCAGTTCACAGGGGGCGCAGAGAGGCTACACCTTC. It yields the protein CASSSQGAQRGYTF.

V gene TRBV24-1 combines with J gene TRBJ2-1; TRBD1 matches at 9 bases. Germline loops: CDR1 KGHDR, CDR2 SFDVKD. This CDR3 region has 20 residues. V was pared by 4 bases and J by 1 base, with 16 bases of the junction left unmatched. In DNA, the CDR3 is TGTGCCACCAGTGACCCTCCGGGACAGGGTGCCCCGGGGTCCTACAATGAGCAGTTCTTC. Translating it yields CATSDPPGQGAPGSYNEQFF.

This clone was counted once. Other nucleotide sequences from this sample produce the same CDR3. CDR3 region: CASSPQGDQPQHF. The CDR3 DNA follows: TGTGCCAGCTCACCACAAGGGGATCAGCCCCAGCATTTT. This sequence joins TRBV18 and TRBJ1-5, with D possibly being TRBD1 (5 bases). Germline V gene lookup returns CDR1 KGHSH and CDR2 LQKENI. V was shortened by 1 base and J by 5 bases, with 6 bases between the two germline ends. The CDR3 has 13 residues.

This chain joins TRBV28 and TRBJ1-1, with TRBD1 identical over 8 bases. V was pared by 7 bases and J by 1 base, with 5 bases of the junction left unmatched. The CDR3 sequence is 14 residues long. Germline CDR1 MDHEN, CDR2 SYDVKM. The CDR3: CASTIGTGNTEAFF. The DNA of the CDR3 is TGTGCCAGCACCATCGGGACAGGGAACACTGAAGCTTTCTTT.

This clone was seen only a few times. V is TRBV5-1 and J is TRBJ1-1; D is perhaps TRBD1 (6 bases). Trimming left V 4 bases short and J 5 bases short, with 21 bases between. The germline gives CDR1 SGHRS, CDR2 YFSETQ. The CDR3 is 16 residues long. This chain's CDR3 is CASSPSQGRIGTEAFF. The CDR3 DNA follows: TGCGCCAGCAGCCCGTCCCAGGGGCGGATAGGGACTGAAGCTTTCTTT.

This chain uses TRBV28 with TRBJ2-1, with 8 bases that match TRBD2. This CDR3 has 19 amino acids. V lost 9 bases and J lost 6; bases outside the gene matches: 25. The germline gives CDR1 MDHEN, CDR2 SYDVKM. The CDR3 sequence is CASTVMSGRGGRSPNEQFF. The CDR3 DNA reads as TGTGCCAGTACAGTTATGTCAGGGAGGGGCGGGAGGTCTCCCAATGAGCAGTTCTTC.

CDR3 bases: TGCAGCTATCGGACAGCCATCTACTCCTACGAGCAGTACTTC. It is translated as CSYRTAIYSYEQYF. The V call is TRBV29-1, the J call TRBJ2-7; possibly TRBD1 for D (6 bases). In germline, CDR1 is SQVTM, CDR2 ANQGSEA. The CDR3 has 14 residues. Trimming pared 8 bases from V and 0 bases from J, leaving 17 bases between.

In its sample, this clone was seen once. The chain combines TRBV4-2 with TRBJ1-1; D might be TRBD1 (5 bases). The germline gives CDR1 LGHNA, CDR2 YNFKEQ. There are 14 residues in the CDR3. The germline V and J ends were trimmed by 4 bases and 7 bases, with 16 bases remaining between them. CDR3 residues: CASSLRREIGEAFF. CDR3 nucleotides: TGTGCCAGCAGCCTACGCAGGGAAATTGGTGAAGCTTTCTTT.

The rearrangement joins TRBV19 to TRBJ1-2, with 12 bases identical to TRBD1. This CDR3 comprises 15 residues. The germline V gene has CDR1 LNHDA and CDR2 SQIVND (reference sequence). Trimming removed 3 bases from V and 9 bases from J; junction bases left unmatched: 8. The CDR3 protein is CASSILLGTGGRYTF. DNA for the CDR3: TGTGCCAGTAGTATCCTTCTTGGGACAGGGGGCCGCTACACCTTC.

The chain is built from TRBV30 and TRBJ2-7; D may be TRBD2 (6 bases). The CDR3 runs to 15 residues. Germline CDR1 is GTSNPN and CDR2 is SVGIG (reference sequence). Between the trimmed V and J ends, which lost 0 bases and 7 bases, there was a span of 19 bases. The DNA of the CDR3 is TGTGCCTGGAGTGTGAAGCGGGTAAGAGATAAAGAGCAGTACTTC. It encodes CAWSVKRVRDKEQYF. Together with reference TRBV30 and TRBJ2-7, the CDR3 gives the full variable domain: SQTIHQWPATLVQPVGSPLSLECTVEGTSNPNLYWYRQAAGRGLQLLFYSVGIGQISSEVPQNLSASRPQDRQFILSSKKLLLSDSGFYLCAWSVKRVRDKEQYFGPGTRLTVT.

The V gene is TRBV2, the J gene TRBJ1-2, with 11 bases matching TRBD1. J gave up 8 bases and V 7 bases, and 6 bases lay outside the gene matches. Germline V gene lookup returns CDR1 SNHLY and CDR2 FYNNEI. This CDR3 region has 13 residues. The CDR3 DNA is TGTGCCAGCATAGGACAGGGGGCGGGAGGCTACACCTTC. It codes for CASIGQGAGGYTF.

This clone was observed a handful of times. The rearrangement joins TRBV2 to TRBJ1-1; D is perhaps TRBD1 (6 bases). This CDR3 contains 14 residues. Per the germline V gene, CDR1 is SNHLY and CDR2 is FYNNEI. Trimming removed 8 bases from V and 1 base from J, with 14 bases in between. CDR3 sequence: CASLPTGWNTEAFF. CDR3 nucleotides: TGTGCCAGCCTTCCTACAGGGTGGAACACTGAAGCTTTCTTT.